This TCR beta chain was recovered during a study of blood T cell repertoires in COVID-19. TCRdb's table, derived via immunoSEQ multiplex PCR, lists solely in-frame clones and lacks some. The sample holds roughly 440,000 clones; around 88% are singletons and the top ten take approximately 12%. The specimen was peripheral blood. The TCR comes from a woman aged 45-65 years with COVID-19, enrolled during active disease.

CDR3 residues: CASSTQGAFEAFF. In DNA, the CDR3 is TGTGCCAGTAGTACACAGGGGGCGTTTGAAGCTTTCTTT. V gene TRBV19 combines with J gene TRBJ1-1; TRBD1 matches 9 bases. Germline V gives CDR1 LNHDA, CDR2 SQIVND (reference sequence). V shed 4 bases, J shed 7 bases, and the junction held 4 bases outside the gene matches. The CDR3 sequence is 13 residues long.